These 29 T cell receptor beta chains originate from one sample sequenced in a study of chemoradiotherapy in HPV16-positive cancers. The repertoire was sequenced with immunoSEQ multiplex PCR; TCRdb's copy has only in-frame clones and lacks some. This sample has roughly 3,900 clones; more than 75% occur once, and the top ten carry approximately 12%. Sequenced here: tumor tissue, sampled from a patient who underwent chemoradiotherapy. Receptors originate from a human donor with HPV-associated anogenital cancer.

This clone was seen more than once but under ten times. The chain recombines TRBV5-6 with TRBJ2-3; a weak D match, TRBD2 (6 bases). Trimming took 0 bases from V and 4 from J, leaving 15 bases between them. Germline CDR1 is SGHDT and CDR2 is YYEEEE. This CDR3 region has 16 residues. The CDR3 DNA follows: TGTGCCAGCAGCTTGGCCGTCAGGGTAGCGGCAGATACGCAGTATTTT. This codes for CASSLAVRVAADTQYF.

This chain connects TRBV10-2 to TRBJ2-7, with D possibly called TRBD1 or TRBD2 (6 bases each). Germline V gene lookup returns CDR1 WSHSY and CDR2 SAAADI. The CDR3 extends over 12 amino acids. With 9 bases removed from V and 5 bases from J, the gap between germline ends came to 14 bases. CDR3 bases: TGCGCCAGTAGTCCGGGGGCCCACGAGCAGTACTTC. Translated, it gives CASSPGAHEQYF.

The rearrangement joins TRBV5-1 to TRBJ1-5; a weak D match, TRBD1 (5 bases). CDR1 and CDR2 (germline): SGHRS, YFSETQ. V lost 4 bases to trimming and J lost 3 bases, with 8 bases between them. The CDR3 totals 13 residues. CDR3 sequence reads: CASSGGVNQPQHF. In DNA form, the CDR3 reads TGCGCCAGCAGCGGAGGGGTCAATCAGCCCCAGCATTTT.

This chain links TRBV6-1 with TRBJ2-7; a possible D gene is TRBD2 (6 bases). The V gene lost 1 base and the J gene lost 2 bases, with 12 bases spanning the gap. Germline loops: CDR1 MNHNS, CDR2 SASEGT. This CDR3 spans 15 amino acids. The CDR3 region has the DNA TGTGCCAGCAGTGAAGGGGGGGTTGGGACCTACGAGCAGTACTTC. Amino acid sequence: CASSEGGVGTYEQYF.

The rearrangement links TRBV5-6 to TRBJ1-1, with TRBD1 matching 8 bases. Looked up from germline, CDR1 is SGHDT and CDR2 is YYEEEE. V trimming: 4 bases; J trimming: 1 base; junction bases outside the gene matches: 9. CDR3 length equals 16 residues. The CDR3 DNA sequence: TGTGCCAGCAGCGCAGGGGGCCCAGTCAGGAACACTGAAGCTTTCTTT. Amino acids: CASSAGGPVRNTEAFF.

The chain links TRBV6-6 to TRBJ2-1; 7 bases align to TRBD1. The V gene's germline CDR1 is MNHNY and CDR2 SVGAGI (reference sequence). Losses at the gene ends were 8 bases for V and 2 bases for J; bases not matched to a gene: 12. The CDR3 runs 16 residues. The CDR3 bases are TGTGCCAGCTCCCCGAACAGGGGTCAACCCTACAATGAGCAGTTCTTC. This sequence encodes CASSPNRGQPYNEQFF.

The chain joins TRBV12-5 to TRBJ1-2, with D unresolved. Germline-derived CDR1 and CDR2 are LGHNT and FRNRAP. The CDR3 has 15 residues. V lost 1 base to trimming and J lost 4 bases, with 13 bases between them. CDR3 coding DNA: TGTGCTAGTGGTTTGGCGTCTGCACCGCTCTATGGCTACACCTTC. Protein: CASGLASAPLYGYTF.

In its sample, this clone ranks as large. The chain links TRBV25-1 to TRBJ2-5; no clear D. The CDR3 spans 11 residues. Per the germline V gene, CDR1 is MGHDK and CDR2 is SYGVNS. V was clipped by 5 bases and J by 5 bases, with 6 bases between them. The CDR3 sequence: CASSKRETQYF. The CDR3 nucleotides are TGTGCCAGCAGTAAACGGGAGACCCAGTACTTC.

The chain employs TRBV4-1 and TRBJ2-7, with D possibly matching TRBD1 (6 bases). The germline gives CDR1 MGHRA, CDR2 YSYEKL. The CDR3 loop spans 14 amino acids. V lost 0 bases and J lost 2, with 8 bases in between. CDR3 sequence (DNA): TGCGCCAGCAGCCAAGATCCAGGGGCCTACGAGCAGTACTTC. Its protein is CASSQDPGAYEQYF.

Here the CDR3 reads CASSPDLAGGREQYF. In nucleotides, the CDR3 is TGTGCCAGCAGCCCAGACCTAGCGGGAGGGCGCGAGCAGTACTTC. The V gene is TRBV11-2, the J gene TRBJ2-7; 12 nucleotides match TRBD2. The germline gives CDR1 SGHAT, CDR2 FQNNGV. CDR3 size: 15 residues. With 5 bases clipped from V and 6 bases from J, the junction kept 8 bases outside the gene matches.

The gene calls are TRBV10-3 and TRBJ1-4; 7 nucleotides agree with TRBD1. Trimming at V came to 8 bases and at J to 0 bases, leaving 6 bases not matched to a gene. The CDR3 totals 15 residues. From germline, CDR1 is ENHRY and CDR2 SYGVKD. This CDR3 is CAIRPTGSTNEKLFF. The CDR3 nucleotides are TGTGCCATCCGGCCGACAGGGTCAACTAATGAAAAACTGTTTTTT.

The chain's CDR3 is CASTPGSSYNSPLHF. In nucleotides, the CDR3 is TGTGCCAGCACCCCGGGAAGCTCCTATAATTCACCCCTCCACTTT. The J gene is TRBJ1-6, the V gene TRBV6-5; D is uncertain. V dropped 7 bases and J dropped 0 bases, with 10 bases sitting between them. Germline CDR1 reads MNHEY; CDR2 reads SVGAGI. This CDR3 contains 15 residues.

V is TRBV12-5 and J is TRBJ2-5; D possibly matches TRBD1 or TRBD2 (6 bases each). Deletions cut 3 bases from V and 4 bases from J, with 15 bases between. This CDR3 is 15 amino acids long. Germline loops: CDR1 LGHNT, CDR2 FRNRAP. CDR3: CASGFGWGAGETQYF. The CDR3 coding sequence is TGTGCTAGTGGTTTTGGATGGGGGGCTGGAGAGACCCAGTACTTC.

The V and J genes are TRBV4-1 and TRBJ1-4; no definite D call. The CDR3 has 17 residues. V lost 4 bases to trimming and J lost 6 bases, with 21 bases between them. Per the germline V gene, CDR1 is MGHRA and CDR2 is YSYEKL. CDR3 nucleotide sequence: TGCGCCAGCAGCCCCCGGGGAAAGAGTGAAACGTATGAAAAACTGTTTTTT. Its protein product is CASSPRGKSETYEKLFF.

Only one count was recorded for this clone. V and J are TRBV30 and TRBJ1-2; no definite D call. Between the trimmed V and J ends, which lost 0 bases and 8 bases, there was a span of 10 bases. Per the germline V gene, CDR1 is GTSNPN and CDR2 is SVGIG (reference sequence). The CDR3 extends over 12 amino acids. The CDR3 region is CAWSVGYGGYTF. CDR3 in DNA: TGTGCCTGGAGTGTGGGGTACGGGGGCTACACCTTC.

V gene TRBV7-2 combines with J gene TRBJ2-3; D may be TRBD2 (6 bases). The CDR3 contains 18 residues. The germline gives CDR1 SGHTA, CDR2 FQGNSA. Trimming cost V 5 bases and J 4 bases, with 25 bases left between them. CDR3 nucleotide sequence: TGTGCCAGCAGCCCCCAGTTGACTAGTAGGTTTGGCCCAGATACGCAGTATTTT. It is translated as CASSPQLTSRFGPDTQYF.

This clone has a single count. The chain employs TRBV6-1 and TRBJ1-5; maybe TRBD1 (5 bases). The CDR3 extends over 15 amino acids. V gave up 0 bases and J gave up 5 bases, with 11 bases separating them. Germline V lookup: CDR1 MNHNS, CDR2 SASEGT. The CDR3 DNA is TGTGCCAGCAGTGAAGCGGCAGGGAGTTATCAGCCCCAGCATTTT. It encodes CASSEAAGSYQPQHF.

This clone was found once. V and J are TRBV19 and TRBJ1-1; D perhaps matches TRBD1 (6 bases). V shed 6 bases and J shed 4 bases, with 12 bases lying between them. This CDR3 is built from 13 residues. The germline CDR1 and CDR2 sequences are LNHDA and SQIVND (reference sequence). CDR3 loop: CASSQGTVTEAFF. CDR3 DNA: TGTGCCAGTAGCCAGGGGACGGTCACTGAAGCTTTCTTT.

In nucleotides, the CDR3 is TGTGCTAGTGGTTTGGCCCCGGACAGGGACCAGCCCCAGCATTTT. Translation: CASGLAPDRDQPQHF. This chain connects TRBV12-5 to TRBJ1-5; 8 bases map to TRBD1. The CDR3 consists of 15 residues. Germline V gene lookup returns CDR1 LGHNT and CDR2 FRNRAP. The ends lost 1 base at V and 7 bases at J; junction bases unmatched: 6.

The J gene is TRBJ2-5, the V gene TRBV19, with D maybe TRBD1 (6 bases). V was clipped by 5 bases and J by 2 bases, with 12 bases between them. The CDR3 consists of 14 residues. The germline V gene encodes CDR1 LNHDA and CDR2 SQIVND (reference sequence). CDR3 DNA: TGTGCCAGTAGTCCCTGGACAGAGCAAGAGACCCAGTACTTC. Translation: CASSPWTEQETQYF.

The CDR3 reads CASSVAPSGGALGTHNEQFF. The CDR3 bases are TGTGCCAGCAGCGTAGCGCCTAGCGGGGGGGCCTTGGGCACACACAATGAGCAGTTCTTC. V gene TRBV9 combines with J gene TRBJ2-1, with TRBD2 identical over 12 bases. V was pared by 0 bases and J by 5 bases, with 15 bases of the junction left unmatched. Germline CDR1 SGDLS, CDR2 YYNGEE. This CDR3 spans 20 amino acids.

This chain connects TRBV6-5 to TRBJ2-5; 7 bases map to TRBD2. The CDR3 is made up of 15 amino acids. The V gene's germline CDR1 is MNHEY and CDR2 SVGAGI. The junction had 6 bases not matched to a gene; V was cut back by 0 bases and J by 5 bases. CDR3 DNA: TGTGCCAGCAGTTACTCGGCGGGAGCGGGGGAGACCCAGTACTTC. Protein product: CASSYSAGAGETQYF.

There are a few counts of this clone. This chain connects TRBV5-4 to TRBJ2-5, with TRBD1 identical over 8 bases. The germline V gene encodes CDR1 SGHNT and CDR2 YYREEE (reference sequence). The CDR3 has 14 amino acids. The J segment lost 4 bases and the V segment lost 4 bases, leaving 6 bases of the junction unmatched. Here the CDR3 reads CASSALGQGETQYF. DNA of the CDR3: TGTGCCAGCAGCGCCCTCGGACAGGGAGAGACCCAGTACTTC.

This chain connects TRBV7-9 to TRBJ1-6, with D possibly matching TRBD1 (5 bases). The V gene lost 6 bases and the J gene lost 6 bases, with 18 bases spanning the gap. The CDR3 covers 16 residues. Per the germline V gene, CDR1 is SEHNR and CDR2 is FQNEAQ (reference sequence). The CDR3, as DNA: TGTGCCAGCAGGCCCCTCCGGGACGGCCCTAATTCACCCCTCCACTTT. Encoded protein: CASRPLRDGPNSPLHF.

This clone was counted only a few times. The V and J genes are TRBV7-8 and TRBJ2-2; D uncertain. The ends were cut back, 5 bases at V and 5 bases at J, with 12 bases in the middle. The CDR3 runs 14 residues. Germline values: CDR1 SGHVS, CDR2 FQNEAQ. In DNA, the CDR3 is TGTGCCAGCAGCCCCATGACCGGGACCGGGGAGCTGTTTTTT. Translated, it gives CASSPMTGTGELFF. The variable domain in full, completed from reference TRBV7-8 and TRBJ2-2, reads GAGVSQSPRYKVAKRGQDVALRCDPISGHVSLFWYQQALGQGPEFLTYFQNEAQLDKSGLPSDRFFAERPEGSVSTLKIQRTQQEDSAVYLCASSPMTGTGELFFGEGSRLTVL.

The chain combines TRBV4-1 with TRBJ2-7; D assignment may be TRBD1 or TRBD2 (6 bases each). V lost 2 bases, J lost 5 bases, and 13 bases lay in between. Germline V gives CDR1 MGHRA, CDR2 YSYEKL. The CDR3 totals 14 residues. CDR3 protein: CASSQMPGGHEQYF. The DNA of the CDR3 is TGCGCCAGCAGCCAAATGCCCGGGGGCCACGAGCAGTACTTC.

The chain joins TRBV4-1 to TRBJ1-5, with 7 bases fitting TRBD1. CDR1 MGHRA and CDR2 YSYEKL come from the germline V gene. V shed 0 bases and J 0 bases; nucleotides not matched to a gene: 5. The CDR3 runs 17 residues. The CDR3 bases are TGCGCCAGCAGCCAAGAAGAGACAGGGTATAGCAATCAGCCCCAGCATTTT. Translating gives CASSQEETGYSNQPQHF.

By share, this clone ranks as large. DNA of the CDR3: TGTGCCAGCAGCCTGGGGGATCTCGGGGGCAATCAGCCCCAGCATTTT. Encoded protein: CASSLGDLGGNQPQHF. V and J are TRBV7-9 and TRBJ1-5; D perhaps matches TRBD1 (5 bases). CDR1 SEHNR and CDR2 FQNEAQ come from the germline V gene (reference sequence). The ends were cut back, 5 bases at V and 2 bases at J, with 16 bases in the middle. This CDR3 is built from 16 residues.

The V and J genes are TRBV7-7 and TRBJ2-2; no clear D gene. From germline, CDR1 is SSHAT and CDR2 FNYEAQ (reference sequence). The germline V and J ends were trimmed by 1 base and 5 bases, with 5 bases remaining between them. CDR3 size: 13 residues. CDR3 DNA: TGTGCCAGCAGCTTAGGTCGTACCGGGGAGCTGTTTTTT. This sequence encodes CASSLGRTGELFF.